The rows below give T cell receptor beta chains drawn from one sample of a study of blood T cell repertoires in COVID-19. The data were produced by immunoSEQ multiplex PCR, yet TCRdb's version contains in-frame clones alone and is incomplete. The table records roughly 210,000 clones, roughly 80% of them present only once. The sequencing input was peripheral blood. These receptor sequences come from a woman of 80 years or more with COVID-19, enrolled during active disease. Both conserved end residues are part of each CDR3. Fields, in order: J gene, V gene, D gene, CDR3 protein. A D gene is named only where the DNA matches it firmly.

TRBJ1-2 TRBV18 TRBD1 CASSPPRDRVDSGYTF
TRBJ1-6 TRBV6-6 TRBD1 CASSQGAQSSPLHF
TRBJ2-3 TRBV5-5 NA CASSQTYPSAGTQYF
TRBJ2-1 TRBV28 TRBD1 CASTPAQGNRIRHEQFF
TRBJ1-1 TRBV24-1 TRBD1 CATRGQGSTEAFF
TRBJ1-3 TRBV5-1 NA CASSLGQGFSGNTIYF
TRBJ1-5 TRBV7-2 NA CASSLSPGGGWPQHF
TRBJ2-5 TRBV5-1 TRBD2 CASSWIAGGKETQYF
TRBJ2-5 TRBV6-5 NA CASRRTLQETQYF
TRBJ1-1 TRBV27 NA CASSYKTNTEAFF
TRBJ2-1 TRBV28 TRBD2 CASSSQGLAGYNEQFF
TRBJ1-1 TRBV5-1 NA CASSPDSLNTEAFF
TRBJ1-6 TRBV7-2 TRBD1 CASSLVRGESPLHF
TRBJ1-3 TRBV7-2 TRBD1 CASSLETGAGNTIYF
TRBJ2-2 TRBV3-1/TRBV3-2 NA CASSAQGTGELFF
TRBJ2-5 TRBV5-4 NA CASSLIARVQETQYF
TRBJ2-3 TRBV7-2 TRBD2 CASSYSSLAGYTQYF
TRBJ1-4 TRBV28 TRBD1 CASRSTPGQSTTNEKLFF
TRBJ2-3 TRBV7-8 TRBD2 CASSLLAGGVTDTQYF
TRBJ1-6 TRBV6-1 NA CASSERTANNSPLHF
TRBJ2-3 TRBV6-5 TRBD2 CASSYSSGGWDTQYF
TRBJ2-5 TRBV7-2 TRBD2 CASSLTAGGGETQYF
TRBJ2-1 TRBV4-2 TRBD2 CASSQEIAGGPYEQFF
TRBJ2-3 TRBV27 NA CASRLTPGGTDTQYF
TRBJ2-1 TRBV6-5 NA CASSRGNEQFF
TRBJ2-1 TRBV3-1/TRBV3-2 TRBD1 CASSSQGASYNEQFF
TRBJ1-6 TRBV2 TRBD1 CATTGQGFSPLHF
TRBJ1-6 TRBV6-5 TRBD1 CAGQSGTGNNSPLHF
TRBJ1-2 TRBV6-1 NA CASSEGRGALSYGYTF
TRBJ1-4 TRBV28 NA CASSWEARGEKLFF
TRBJ2-2 TRBV3-1/TRBV3-2 NA CASSQRGELFF
TRBJ1-1 TRBV4-1 NA CASSQDEGRQAGKSEAFF
TRBJ2-2 TRBV5-1 TRBD2 CASSLEGLANTGELFF
TRBJ2-2 TRBV4-1 TRBD2 CASSQVWARLTLRGDTGELFF
TRBJ1-2 TRBV2 NA CASSHNRDTYGYTF
TRBJ2-3 TRBV5-1 NA CASSSKGGTSTDTQYF
TRBJ1-3 TRBV19 TRBD1 CASRERDRLNTIYF
TRBJ1-1 TRBV5-1 TRBD1 CASSRTGERMNTEAFF
TRBJ2-2 TRBV2 NA CASSEMWGANTGELFF
TRBJ1-5 TRBV18 TRBD1 CASSSGQGNQPQHF
TRBJ1-1 TRBV18 NA CASSPSHGQGNTEAFF
TRBJ2-5 TRBV10-2 NA CASSDVGGETQYF
TRBJ1-2 TRBV4-1 NA CASSQNAGSGNNYGYTF
TRBJ1-4 TRBV7-2 NA CASSPGGRSNEKLFF
TRBJ2-3 TRBV3-1/TRBV3-2 NA CASSQGPGDTQYF
TRBJ1-1 TRBV7-8 NA CASRAQGWVVLNTEAFF
TRBJ1-4 TRBV27 TRBD1 CASSLGQGRKLFF
TRBJ1-5 TRBV28 TRBD1 CASSATGGSYSNQPQHF
TRBJ2-5 TRBV19 TRBD2 CASSIGGGETQYF
TRBJ2-1 TRBV11-1 TRBD2 CASSLAIAGGLTYNEQFF
TRBJ1-1 TRBV19 NA CASSWGRATSMNTEAFF
TRBJ2-7 TRBV27 TRBD2 CASSSGGIYEQYF
TRBJ1-2 TRBV2 NA CASSLTGYYGYTF
TRBJ2-3 TRBV5-1 TRBD2 CASSLQLAGGTDTQYF
TRBJ1-2 TRBV10-2 NA CASSESPGSYGYTF
TRBJ2-4 TRBV3-1/TRBV3-2 TRBD1 CASSQALDRGGKNIQYF
TRBJ1-4 TRBV30 TRBD1 CAWSGNLQGNVVF
TRBJ2-7 TRBV5-1 NA CASSPRGDSYEQYF
TRBJ1-2 TRBV5-4 TRBD1 CASSSGTGANYGYTF
TRBJ1-4 TRBV7-9 TRBD1 CASSLKSGTGGEKLFF